Presented here are 23 T cell receptor beta chains from one specimen sequenced in a study of blood T cell repertoires in COVID-19. Some clones are missing from TCRdb's copy, which holds only in-frame ones; the method was immunoSEQ multiplex PCR. The sample consists of 70,000 to 100,000 clones, around 90% of them appearing once. Input material: peripheral blood. The source is a man aged 45-60 years with COVID-19, enrolled during active disease.

The V gene is TRBV3-1 (or the pseudogene TRBV3-2), the J gene TRBJ2-3, with 8 bases matching TRBD1. The CDR3 loop spans 13 amino acids. CDR1 and CDR2 (germline): LGHDT, YNNKEL (reference sequence). V shed 2 bases and J 8 bases; nucleotides not matched to a gene: 3. CDR3 residues: CASSQNQGATQYF. CDR3 bases: TGTGCCAGCAGCCAAAATCAGGGGGCTACGCAGTATTTT.

This sequence joins TRBV7-3 and TRBJ1-2; TRBD1 matches at 8 bases. Germline assignment: CDR1 SGHTA and CDR2 FQGTGA. This CDR3 comprises 15 residues. V trimming: 2 bases; J trimming: 3 bases; junction bases outside the gene matches: 5. CDR3 DNA sequence: TGTGCCAGCAGCTTATCCGCAGGGGGCGACTATGGCTACACCTTC. This translates into CASSLSAGGDYGYTF.

The V gene is TRBV5-3, the J gene TRBJ1-5; 11 bases map to TRBD1. TRBV5-3 qualifies as an ORF whose function is uncertain. V lost 1 base and J lost 0; bases outside the gene matches: 9. This CDR3 is built from 19 residues. The CDR3, as DNA: TGTGCCAGAAGCTTGAACGGGACAGGGGGACTGTATAGCAATCAGCCCCAGCATTTT. This translates into CARSLNGTGGLYSNQPQHF.

V gene TRBV29-1 combines with J gene TRBJ1-1; weak D call: TRBD1 (6 bases). V dropped 3 bases and J dropped 4 bases, with 9 bases sitting between them. The germline gives CDR1 SQVTM, CDR2 ANQGSEA. The CDR3 is 12 amino acids. The CDR3 loop is CSVDRGGTEAFF. The DNA for the CDR3 is TGCAGCGTTGACAGGGGTGGCACTGAAGCTTTCTTT.

This clone was detected only once. The rearrangement links TRBV3-1 (or the pseudogene TRBV3-2) to TRBJ2-1; possibly TRBD2 for D (6 bases). The CDR3 totals 17 residues. The V end lost 5 bases, the J end lost 3 bases, and 20 bases lay between the germline ends. Germline CDR1 is LGHDT and CDR2 is YNNKEL (reference sequence). The CDR3 is CASSNKVRRLVYNEQFF. As DNA, the CDR3 is TGTGCCAGCAGCAATAAGGTACGGAGACTAGTCTACAATGAGCAGTTCTTC.

The chain couples TRBV7-9 to TRBJ1-4, with D possibly matching TRBD1 (6 bases). The CDR3 sequence is 14 residues long. Germline V gives CDR1 SEHNR, CDR2 FQNEAQ (reference sequence). The ends were cut back, 5 bases at V and 7 bases at J, with 14 bases in the middle. The CDR3 DNA reads TGTGCCAGCAGCGTCGGGACAAGCGTTGAAAAACTGTTTTTT. Translated: CASSVGTSVEKLFF.

This chain uses TRBV12-5 with TRBJ2-5; tentative D call: TRBD2 (5 bases). Trimming left V 7 bases short and J 5 bases short, with 14 bases between. Per the germline V gene, CDR1 is LGHNT and CDR2 is FRNRAP. The CDR3 covers 13 residues. Written as DNA, the CDR3 is TGTGCTAGTGCTTTTGGCCCGGGGGAGACCCAGTACTTC. Residues: CASAFGPGETQYF.

The CDR3 region is CAWSSGQGAADTQYF. The CDR3 DNA is TGTGCCTGGAGCTCGGGACAGGGGGCCGCAGATACGCAGTATTTT. This rearrangement joins TRBV30 to TRBJ2-3; 12 nucleotides line up with TRBD1. Germline assignment: CDR1 GTSNPN and CDR2 SVGIG (reference sequence). With V trimmed by 3 bases and J by 4 bases, 5 bases remained unmatched. The CDR3 covers 15 residues.

The J gene is TRBJ2-1, the V gene TRBV10-3; TRBD2 aligns across 10 bases. The CDR3 loop spans 14 amino acids. V was clipped by 5 bases and J by 7 bases; unmatched bases: 5. In germline, CDR1 is ENHRY, CDR2 SYGVKD. As DNA, the CDR3 is TGTGCCATCAGTAGCGGGGGGGCAGGAAATGAGCAGTTCTTC. This codes for CAISSGGAGNEQFF.

This sequence joins TRBV9 and TRBJ2-3, with D possibly being TRBD1 (5 bases). The V gene lost 6 bases and the J gene lost 5 bases, with 16 bases spanning the gap. Looked up from germline, CDR1 is SGDLS and CDR2 is YYNGEE. This CDR3 is built from 14 residues. CDR3 sequence (DNA): TGTGCCAGCAACCTATTGGGTCAGGGAGATACGCAGTATTTT. As protein: CASNLLGQGDTQYF.

This clone has a handful of counts. The CDR3, as DNA: TGTGCCAGCAGCTTAGTCCGTAACACCGGGGAGCTGTTTTTT. Translation: CASSLVRNTGELFF. The V and J genes are TRBV7-2 and TRBJ2-2; no clear D gene. CDR1 is SGHTA and CDR2 is FQGNSA in the germline V gene. Between the trimmed V and J ends, which lost 1 base and 2 bases, there was a span of 5 bases. This CDR3 region has 14 residues.

The gene calls are TRBV9 and TRBJ1-1; 7 bases map to TRBD1. The CDR3 has 18 amino acids. Looked up from germline, CDR1 is SGDLS and CDR2 is YYNGEE. Losses at the gene ends were 3 bases for V and 3 bases for J; bases not matched to a gene: 17. CDR3 DNA sequence: TGTGCCAGCAGCGACCCTCAGGTGGGACAGACCGGTTACACTGAAGCTTTCTTT. It encodes CASSDPQVGQTGYTEAFF. Based on the CDR3 plus reference TRBV9 and TRBJ1-1, the full variable domain is DSGVTQTPKHLITATGQRVTLRCSPRSGDLSVYWYQQSLDQGLQFLIQYYNGEERAKGNILERFSAQQFPDLHSELNLSSLELGDSALYFCASSDPQVGQTGYTEAFFGQGTRLTVV.

This clone was detected once. The chain uses TRBV19 and TRBJ1-1; possible D gene TRBD1, 5 bases. Germline loops: CDR1 LNHDA, CDR2 SQIVND (reference sequence). The CDR3 consists of 15 residues. V lost 4 bases and J lost 0, with 12 bases in between. CDR3 DNA sequence: TGTGCCAGTAGTAGCAACAGGAGATTGAACACTGAAGCTTTCTTT. This codes for CASSSNRRLNTEAFF.

Worth noting for this clone: Other nucleotide sequences from this sample produce the same CDR3. J is TRBJ1-1 and V is TRBV6-5, with D possibly TRBD1 on 6 matching bases. CDR1 is MNHEY, CDR2 SVGAGI, per germline. The V gene lost 0 bases and the J gene lost 1 base, with 6 bases spanning the gap. The CDR3 length is 14 residues. The CDR3 DNA sequence: TGTGCCAGCAGTTACTCGACAGGGAACACTGAAGCTTTCTTT. Its protein product is CASSYSTGNTEAFF.

V usage is TRBV27 and J usage is TRBJ2-7; TRBD1 is a possible D gene (6 bases). Germline CDR1 and CDR2: MNHEY and SMNVEV (reference sequence). The CDR3 runs to 13 residues. The germline V and J ends were trimmed by 3 bases and 1 base, with 7 bases remaining between them. In nucleotides, the CDR3 is TGTGCCAGCAGTTTTCAGGGGTCCTACGAGCAGTACTTC. Translation: CASSFQGSYEQYF.

The chain links TRBV10-3 to TRBJ1-6; D is ambiguous. Trimming removed 8 bases from V and 7 bases from J, with 9 bases in between. Per the germline V gene, CDR1 is ENHRY and CDR2 is SYGVKD. This CDR3 spans 12 amino acids. As DNA, the CDR3 is TGTGCCATCGGAAACAGAAATTCACCCCTCCACTTT. As protein: CAIGNRNSPLHF.

The gene calls are TRBV2 and TRBJ2-1; a weak D match, TRBD2 (6 bases). In germline, CDR1 is SNHLY, CDR2 FYNNEI. This CDR3 is 13 amino acids long. V was clipped by 6 bases and J by 6 bases, with 12 bases between them. The CDR3 region has the DNA TGTGCCAGCAGGGAGGGATGGGGCAATGAGCAGTTCTTC. Protein sequence: CASREGWGNEQFF.

The chain is built from TRBV7-3 and TRBJ2-2; possibly TRBD1 for D (5 bases). Germline values: CDR1 SGHTA, CDR2 FQGTGA. The germline V and J ends were trimmed by 1 base and 4 bases, with 16 bases remaining between them. CDR3 length: 17 residues. The DNA of the CDR3 is TGTGCCAGCAGCTTAAGAGGACACCCCGCGAGCACCGGGGAGCTGTTTTTT. This gives the protein CASSLRGHPASTGELFF.

This rearrangement joins TRBV5-6 to TRBJ2-3; D is unclear. The CDR3 has 11 amino acids. The V end was cut by 4 bases, the J end by 6 bases, with 6 bases between. Germline-derived CDR1 and CDR2 are SGHDT and YYEEEE. The CDR3 reads CASSVRDTQYF. The DNA of the CDR3 is TGTGCCAGCAGCGTCAGGGATACGCAGTATTTT.

V gene TRBV21-1 combines with J gene TRBJ1-5. TRBV21-1 is given as a pseudogene. The CDR3 sequence is 13 residues long. This CDR3 reads CASSKEGGQPQHF. In DNA, the CDR3 is TGTGCCAGCAGCAAAGAGGGGGGGCAGCCCCAGCATTTT.

This sequence joins TRBV24-1 and TRBJ1-2, with unresolved D. The CDR3 loop spans 14 amino acids. CDR1 and CDR2 (germline): KGHDR, SFDVKD. V gave up 2 bases and J gave up 7 bases, with 13 bases separating them. Here the CDR3 DNA reads TGTGCCACCAGTGATTCCCTCCGGGATGGTGGCTACACCTTC. It codes for CATSDSLRDGGYTF.

This rearrangement joins TRBV5-4 to TRBJ1-1; TRBD1 is a possible D gene (6 bases). The CDR3 contains 15 residues. The germline V and J ends were trimmed by 1 base and 1 base, with 11 bases remaining between them. In germline, CDR1 is SGHNT, CDR2 YYREEE (reference sequence). CDR3 loop: CASSLTGPANTEAFF. Written as DNA, the CDR3 is TGTGCCAGCAGCTTGACAGGGCCGGCGAACACTGAAGCTTTCTTT.

This rearrangement joins TRBV3-1 (or the pseudogene TRBV3-2) to TRBJ2-2, with 10 positions matching TRBD2. Germline CDR1 is LGHDT and CDR2 is YNNKEL (reference sequence). The junction had 7 bases not matched to a gene; V was cut back by 5 bases and J by 7 bases. The CDR3 contains 15 residues. CDR3 nucleotide sequence: TGTGCCAGCAGCGGTAGCGGGGGGTATATCGGGGAGCTGTTTTTT. This encodes CASSGSGGYIGELFF.